These 10 T cell receptor beta chains were sequenced from one sample in a study of T cell responses to AZD1222 COVID-19 vaccine (dated by TCRdb to about 2021). The library was built by means of the immunoSEQ multiplex PCR assay. The clones in this table, taken by TCRdb from immuneACCESS, are in-frame only. Not every clone is retained; where verified, under half of the shortfall comes from an unresolved V gene, and the cause of the rest is unknown. The sample records around 270,000 clones, almost 95% of which are singletons. The ten biggest clones cover less than 0.6% of the sample. Read against the paper, the sample's time point label means: about 28 days (+/-7) after the second vaccine dose. This specimen consisted of peripheral blood, obtained 28 days after the second AZD1222 dose. These receptors were collected from an adult who received the AZD1222 COVID-19 vaccine.

The rearrangement links TRBV10-3 to TRBJ1-2; D is possibly TRBD1 (6 bases). V shed 3 bases and J shed 0 bases, with 11 bases lying between them. Germline lookup yields CDR1 ENHRY and CDR2 SYGVKD. CDR3 length: 15 amino acids. The CDR3 DNA reads TGTGCCATCAGTGAATCCGGACAGCCTAACTATGGCTACACCTTC. Its protein product is CAISESGQPNYGYTF.

CDR3: CASSPGTGADEQYF. CDR3 in DNA: TGTGCCAGCTCACCAGGGACAGGGGCTGACGAGCAGTACTTC. The chain employs TRBV18 and TRBJ2-7; TRBD1 matches 10 bases. J gave up 5 bases and V 2 bases, and 3 bases lay outside the gene matches. This CDR3 has 14 amino acids. The germline V gene has CDR1 KGHSH and CDR2 LQKENI.

This clone was seen just once. The chain joins TRBV12-3 or TRBV12-4 to TRBJ2-2, with D unclear. Trimming stripped 6 bases from V and 6 bases from J, with 8 bases between. The CDR3 sequence is 12 residues long. CDR3 amino acids: CASRPAAGELFF. CDR3 coding DNA: TGTGCCAGCAGACCAGCAGCCGGGGAGCTGTTTTTT.

V is TRBV28 and J is TRBJ1-1; D is uncertain. Looked up from germline, CDR1 is MDHEN and CDR2 is SYDVKM. The CDR3 is 13 amino acids. V was shortened by 3 bases and J by 5 bases, with 10 bases between the two germline ends. CDR3 nucleotide sequence: TGTGCCAGCAGTTTGCGGGAACTAACTGAAGCTTTCTTT. This sequence encodes CASSLRELTEAFF.

This clone was detected once. The chain joins TRBV28 to TRBJ1-6; 9 nucleotides line up with TRBD1. The ends lost 0 bases at V and 7 bases at J; junction bases unmatched: 7. The CDR3 sequence is 17 residues long. Germline values: CDR1 MDHEN, CDR2 SYDVKM. The CDR3 region has the DNA TGTGCCAGCAGTTTATGGAAGGGACAGGGAAAAAATTCACCCCTCCACTTT. It encodes CASSLWKGQGKNSPLHF.

This sequence joins TRBV5-6 and TRBJ2-7; D uncertain. V was shortened by 6 bases and J by 4 bases, with 20 bases between the two germline ends. This CDR3 is built from 15 residues. Germline assignment: CDR1 SGHDT and CDR2 YYEEEE. The CDR3 DNA reads TGTGCCAGCATCCTCAGGACCACCTTCGTTTACGAGCAGTACTTC. Amino acids: CASILRTTFVYEQYF.

This sequence joins TRBV12-3 or TRBV12-4 and TRBJ1-2, with D perhaps matching TRBD1 (6 bases). This CDR3 has 13 amino acids. Trimming left V 2 bases short and J 4 bases short, with 8 bases between. The CDR3 DNA is TGTGCCAGCAGTTTATCAGGGGTCTATGGCTACACCTTC. As protein: CASSLSGVYGYTF.

The chain carries TRBV5-1 and TRBJ1-2; D ambiguous. There are 13 residues in the CDR3. Germline assignment: CDR1 SGHRS and CDR2 YFSETQ. V was clipped by 0 bases and J by 9 bases, with 12 bases between them. The CDR3 sequence is CASSLDAGGSYTF. CDR3 nucleotide sequence: TGCGCCAGCAGCTTGGACGCAGGAGGGAGCTACACCTTC.

The chain employs TRBV9 and TRBJ1-1; TRBD1 might be the D (5 bases). In germline, CDR1 is SGDLS, CDR2 YYNGEE. The CDR3 length is 15 residues. V shed 4 bases and J shed 1 base, with 14 bases lying between them. The CDR3 spells CASSLMEGQNTEAFF. The CDR3 region has the DNA TGTGCCAGCAGCCTCATGGAGGGGCAGAACACTGAAGCTTTCTTT.

The rearrangement links TRBV20-1 to TRBJ2-5; D may be TRBD2 (5 bases). CDR1 and CDR2 from the germline V gene are DFQATT and SNEGSKA (reference sequence). The CDR3 totals 11 residues. The CDR3: CGRGIGETQYF. CDR3 DNA: TGCGGACGAGGGATTGGAGAGACCCAGTACTTC.